These 27 T cell receptor beta chains originate from one sample sequenced in a study of T cells after yellow fever vaccination. TCRdb fed the 5' RACE reads into MiXCR, producing one record per CDR3 protein. Of hundreds of thousands of distinct CDR3 sequences in the sample, approximately 13% were seen once. The source material was PBMCs, sampled on the day of the yellow fever booster vaccination. The receptors here all came from a young man who received the YFV17D yellow fever vaccine.

The table lists this clonotype with a few counts. The chain combines TRBV29-1 with TRBJ2-7; 13 bases agree with TRBD2. The germline gives CDR1 SQVTM, CDR2 ANQGSEA. J gave up 2 bases and V 4 bases, and 11 bases lay outside the gene matches. This CDR3 comprises 17 residues. Here the CDR3 reads CSVATSGRAIETYEQYF. The CDR3 DNA follows: TGCAGCGTTGCTACTAGCGGGAGGGCCATAGAGACCTACGAGCAGTACTTC.

The rearrangement joins TRBV5-1 to TRBJ2-3; 7 nucleotides align to TRBD2. Germline assignment: CDR1 SGHRS and CDR2 YFSETQ. J lost 1 base, V lost 1 base, and 3 bases had no gene match. The CDR3 has 15 amino acids. The CDR3 reads CASSLREARTDTQYF. CDR3 bases: TGCGCCAGCAGCTTGCGGGAGGCCCGCACAGATACGCAGTATTTT.

The rearrangement uses TRBV7-2 and TRBJ2-1; D remains ambiguous. Trimming pared 5 bases from V and 9 bases from J, leaving 17 bases between. This CDR3 is built from 14 residues. CDR1 and CDR2 (germline): SGHTA, FQGNSA. This CDR3 is CASSHGSPPGEQFF. In nucleotides, the CDR3 is TGTGCCAGCAGCCACGGGTCCCCCCCTGGTGAGCAGTTCTTC.

This clonotype has only a few counts. In DNA, the CDR3 is TGCGCCAGCAGCTTTAGGACAGGGGGTCGGGATGAGCAGTTCTTC. This encodes CASSFRTGGRDEQFF. This sequence joins TRBV5-1 and TRBJ2-1, with 10 bases identical to TRBD1. Germline V lookup: CDR1 SGHRS, CDR2 YFSETQ. CDR3 length: 15 amino acids. V was clipped by 2 bases and J by 8 bases; unmatched bases: 7.

This clonotype has a handful of counts. The chain joins TRBV28 to TRBJ2-7, with 8 bases aligning to TRBD1. The CDR3 covers 16 residues. CDR1 and CDR2 (germline): MDHEN, SYDVKM. V lost 6 bases and J lost 4; bases outside the gene matches: 14. The CDR3 DNA is TGTGCCAGCAGCACCCCTCAGGGCAGGGGGCAATACGAGCAGTACTTC. Protein product: CASSTPQGRGQYEQYF.

The rearrangement joins TRBV5-1 to TRBJ2-7; TRBD1 might be the D (6 bases). V was cut by 4 bases and J by 4 bases, with 12 bases left in between. The CDR3 extends over 13 amino acids. The germline CDR1 and CDR2 sequences are SGHRS and YFSETQ. CDR3 region: CASSAGETYEQYF. CDR3 coding DNA: TGCGCCAGCAGCGCAGGGGAGACATACGAGCAGTACTTC. The complete variable domain, with remaining parts taken from reference TRBV5-1 and TRBJ2-7, reads KAGVTQTPRYLIKTRGQQVTLSCSPISGHRSVSWYQQTPGQGLQFLFEYFSETQRNKGNFPGRFSGRQFSNSRSEMNVSTLELGDSALYLCASSAGETYEQYFGPGTRLTVT.

This chain joins TRBV20-1 and TRBJ2-7, with 12 bases identical to TRBD2. Trimming at V came to 6 bases and at J to 6 bases, leaving 6 bases not matched to a gene. The CDR3 runs to 13 residues. Germline V gene sequence: CDR1 DFQATT, CDR2 SNEGSKA (reference sequence). CDR3 amino acids: CSAPLAGGGEQYF. As DNA, the CDR3 is TGCAGTGCCCCACTAGCGGGAGGAGGCGAGCAGTACTTC.

This clonotype has only a few counts. CDR3 sequence: CAISEDGTAGANVLTF. Here the CDR3 DNA reads TGTGCCATCAGTGAGGACGGGACAGCTGGGGCCAACGTCCTGACTTTC. V and J are TRBV10-3 and TRBJ2-6, with 7 bases identical to TRBD1. From germline, CDR1 is ENHRY and CDR2 SYGVKD. V was pared by 2 bases and J by 2 bases, with 3 bases of the junction left unmatched. The CDR3 is 16 amino acids.

Here the CDR3 reads CASSLGQTYYEQYF. CDR3 in DNA: TGTGCCAGCAGCTTGGGACAGACTTACTACGAGCAGTACTTC. The chain combines TRBV7-2 with TRBJ2-7, with 7 bases fitting TRBD1. Unmatched junction bases numbered 5, after V lost 3 bases and J lost 3 bases. Germline-derived CDR1 and CDR2 are SGHTA and FQGNSA. CDR3 length equals 14 residues.

The rearrangement links TRBV27 to TRBJ1-2, with 9 bases matching TRBD1. The CDR3 contains 13 residues. J gave up 6 bases and V 6 bases, and 5 bases lay outside the gene matches. Germline V gene data show CDR1 as MNHEY and CDR2 as SMNVEV (reference sequence). CDR3 nucleotide sequence: TGTGCCAGCAGACGGACAGGGGTGAATGGCTACACCTTC. Encoded protein: CASRRTGVNGYTF.

In its sample, this clonotype was seen a few times. V and J are TRBV30 and TRBJ2-1; unclear D gene. The CDR3 totals 11 residues. Germline V gives CDR1 GTSNPN, CDR2 SVGIG (reference sequence). CDR3 bases: TGTTCAACCGGGTCCTACAATGAGCAGTTCTTC. Translating gives CSTGSYNEQFF.

This sequence joins TRBV20-1 and TRBJ1-5, with 7 bases aligning to TRBD1. Germline V gene data show CDR1 as DFQATT and CDR2 as SNEGSKA (reference sequence). J gave up 5 bases and V 6 bases, and 7 bases lay outside the gene matches. CDR3 length: 13 residues. The CDR3 DNA is TGCAGTGCCGAGGGGCAGGGGGATCAGCCCCAGCATTTT. Amino acids: CSAEGQGDQPQHF.

This chain connects TRBV12-3 or TRBV12-4 to TRBJ2-7; 8 positions agree with TRBD1. The V gene end was trimmed by 5 bases and the J gene end by 6 bases; junction bases not matched to a gene: 12. The length of the CDR3 is 15 residues. The CDR3 here is CASSPAPGQGSEQYF. CDR3 sequence (DNA): TGTGCCAGCAGTCCGGCCCCAGGACAGGGCTCCGAGCAGTACTTC.

V is TRBV6-1 and J is TRBJ2-1; TRBD2 matches at 7 bases. CDR3 size: 15 residues. J gave up 7 bases and V 6 bases, and 12 bases lay outside the gene matches. Germline V gives CDR1 MNHNS, CDR2 SASEGT. CDR3 bases: TGTGCCAGCAGGGTGCGGGAGATCCTGTCGAATGAGCAGTTCTTC. It yields the protein CASRVREILSNEQFF.

The genes are TRBV6-5 and TRBJ2-3, with 14 bases lining up with TRBD2. V was pared by 0 bases and J by 2 bases, with 4 bases of the junction left unmatched. The germline CDR1 and CDR2 sequences are MNHEY and SVGAGI. There are 18 residues in the CDR3. CDR3 sequence (DNA): TGTGCCAGCAGTTACTCGACTAGCGGGAGGGCCGCCACAGATACGCAGTATTTT. The encoded protein is CASSYSTSGRAATDTQYF.

This clonotype was counted a few times. This chain joins TRBV12-3 or TRBV12-4 and TRBJ2-7; D might be TRBD2 (6 bases). Trimming took 1 base from V and 2 from J, leaving 12 bases between them. This CDR3 spans 15 amino acids. CDR3 bases: TGTGCCAGCAGTTTAGGGAGGGGCCTTCCCTACGAGCAGTACTTC. Residues: CASSLGRGLPYEQYF.

This chain uses TRBV19 with TRBJ2-7; D uncertain. CDR3 length: 10 residues. V gave up 9 bases and J gave up 3 bases, with 6 bases separating them. CDR1 is LNHDA, CDR2 SQIVND, per germline (reference sequence). The CDR3 is CARSDYEQYF. CDR3 in DNA: TGTGCCAGATCGGACTACGAGCAGTACTTC.

The table lists this clonotype with a few counts. V usage is TRBV4-3 and J usage is TRBJ2-1; D call uncertain. Germline V CDR1 and CDR2: LGHNA, YSLEER. The CDR3 runs 13 residues. Trimming shortened V by 2 bases and J by 8 bases, and 10 bases separated the two germline ends. The CDR3 DNA sequence: TGCGCCAGCAGCCAAAGGGTTTTGCATGAGCAGTTCTTC. Translation gives CASSQRVLHEQFF.

The chain joins TRBV19 to TRBJ2-1; TRBD1 matches at 11 bases. Germline-derived CDR1 and CDR2 are LNHDA and SQIVND (reference sequence). The CDR3 extends over 17 amino acids. The ends lost 4 bases at V and 8 bases at J; junction bases unmatched: 13. CDR3 residues: CASSSNGRDRGEYEQFF. The CDR3 region has the DNA TGTGCCAGTAGTAGTAATGGACGGGACAGGGGGGAATATGAGCAGTTCTTC.

This clonotype occurred a few times. The chain couples TRBV3-1 to TRBJ1-4; no clear D gene. The CDR3 extends over 14 amino acids. Germline CDR1 reads LGHDT; CDR2 reads YNNKEL (reference sequence). Trimming shortened V by 4 bases and J by 6 bases, and 12 bases separated the two germline ends. The CDR3 bases are TGTGCCAGCAGCCCCGGTCAGGCGGATGAAAAACTGTTTTTT. Translation gives CASSPGQADEKLFF.

This clonotype was seen a few times. The chain couples TRBV28 to TRBJ2-1, with D perhaps matching TRBD2 (5 bases). CDR1 is MDHEN, CDR2 SYDVKM, per germline. The CDR3 contains 12 residues. The DNA for the CDR3 is TGTGCAACCGAGGGTGCCTACAATGAGCAGTTCTTC. Translating gives CATEGAYNEQFF.

This clonotype occurred once. J is TRBJ1-2 and V is TRBV12-3 or TRBV12-4, with TRBD1 as a possible D gene (5 bases). The CDR3 runs 13 residues. V lost 2 bases to trimming and J lost 4 bases, with 8 bases between them. CDR3 in amino acids: CASSLSGVYGYTF. CDR3 DNA: TGTGCCAGCAGTTTATCGGGGGTCTATGGCTACACCTTC.

The rearrangement links TRBV12-3 or TRBV12-4 to TRBJ2-3; possibly TRBD1 or TRBD2 for D (5 bases each). The CDR3 runs 16 residues. Trimming left V 6 bases short and J 0 bases short, with 16 bases between. CDR3 sequence: CASSPEGLTSTDTQYF. The CDR3 DNA reads as TGTGCCAGCAGCCCAGAGGGGCTTACTAGCACAGATACGCAGTATTTT.

The table lists this clonotype with a few counts. This chain connects TRBV6-2 or TRBV6-3 to TRBJ2-7, with TRBD2 matching 10 bases. The J segment lost 4 bases and the V segment lost 6 bases, leaving 12 bases of the junction unmatched. Germline CDR1 MNHEY, CDR2 SVGEGT. The CDR3 is 16 amino acids. In nucleotides, the CDR3 is TGTGCCAGCAGGACTCCTAGCGGGAGACAACCATACGAGCAGTACTTC. This translates into CASRTPSGRQPYEQYF.

There are a few counts of this clonotype. The chain employs TRBV2 and TRBJ2-2, with 8 bases matching TRBD1. The CDR3 sequence is 15 residues long. J gave up 2 bases and V 6 bases, and 5 bases lay outside the gene matches. Germline CDR1 is SNHLY and CDR2 is FYNNEI. CDR3 amino acids: CASRPGQDNTGELFF. The CDR3 DNA follows: TGTGCCAGCAGGCCGGGACAGGATAACACCGGGGAGCTGTTTTTT.

Turning to this clonotype: Relative to the germline gene, one junction end is altered; a read error may explain this. This rearrangement joins TRBV20-1 to TRBJ2-3, with a tentative D call TRBD1 (5 bases). This CDR3 is built from 16 residues. Germline CDR1 and CDR2: DFQATT and SNEGSKA (reference sequence). This CDR3 is CCARDDWGGGTDTQYF. CDR3 sequence (DNA): TGCTGTGCTAGAGATGATTGGGGCGGCGGCACAGATACGCAGTATTTT.

This clonotype was counted a few times. The V gene is TRBV11-3, the J gene TRBJ2-3, with D uncertain. Germline CDR1 SGHNT, CDR2 YENEEA. The CDR3 is 14 amino acids. The ends were cut back, 4 bases at V and 2 bases at J, with 10 bases in the middle. CDR3 DNA sequence: TGTGCCAGCAGCTCCCTCCCCCCCACAGATACGCAGTATTTT. As protein: CASSSLPPTDTQYF. The variable domain in full, with the rest retrieved from reference TRBV11-3 and TRBJ2-3, is EAGVVQSPRYKIIEKKQPVAFWCNPISGHNTLYWYLQNLGQGPELLIRYENEEAVDDSQLPKDRFSAERLKGVDSTLKIQPAELGDSAVYLCASSSLPPTDTQYFGPGTRLTVL.